What follows is one T cell receptor beta chain and its context. Assay: immunoSEQ multiplex PCR; the TCRdb copy retains only in-frame clones and omits some. The sample shows around 250,000 clones, 75% to 90% of them seen only once. CDR3 length: 15 amino acids. Germline CDR1 and CDR2: SGHRS and YFSETQ. Trimming shortened V by 1 base and J by 5 bases, and 13 bases separated the two germline ends. This entry is derived from a study of blood T cell repertoires in COVID-19. Participants came from 24 US areas, aged roughly 18 to 89 years. Participant reports of clinical history set cohort assignment. Donors in Cohort 3 who had recovered were those with two negative PCRs, healthcare professional clearance, or resolution of their symptoms.

The specimen sequenced was PBMCs or T cells enriched from blood (not recorded which). The sequence was collected from a woman between 50 and 59 years old who had recovered from COVID-19. This chain links TRBV5-1 with TRBJ1-3, with a weak D call TRBD1 (5 bases). CDR3 bases: TGCGCCAGCAGCTTGACGGGGGACTACCGAAACACCATATATTTT. Protein: CASSLTGDYRNTIYF.